Following are 11 T cell receptor beta chains from one sample sequenced in a study of T cell repertoires in cytomegalovirus infection. For these receptors, no antigen is known. A single record per CDR3 protein comes from TCRdb applying MiXCR to the reads. The sample contains over 250,000 distinct CDR3 sequences, about 20% of which appear only once. The material sequenced was cultured PBMCs, taken from culture after CMV antigen stimulation. Receptors were obtained from a human donor in good health (CMV status not recorded). Some clones in this sample may be carry-over from other donors' samples.

This clonotype turned up a few times. This chain joins TRBV6-1 and TRBJ1-2; no firm D call. The CDR3 spans 11 residues. V dropped 7 bases and J dropped 7 bases, with 10 bases sitting between them. Germline CDR1 MNHNS, CDR2 SASEGT. The CDR3: CASMDGFGYTF. The CDR3 bases are TGTGCCAGCATGGACGGGTTTGGCTACACCTTC.

This clonotype was counted a few times. The chain employs TRBV5-6 and TRBJ1-2; TRBD1 aligns across 12 bases. J lost 4 bases, V lost 7 bases, and 11 bases had no gene match. The germline V gene has CDR1 SGHDT and CDR2 YYEEEE. The CDR3 totals 16 residues. CDR3 in amino acids: CASQPGGTGGLYGYTF. The CDR3 DNA follows: TGTGCCAGCCAACCAGGCGGGACAGGGGGCCTCTATGGCTACACCTTC.

The chain has TRBV24-1 and TRBJ2-3, with 8 bases aligning to TRBD2. Germline CDR1 is KGHDR and CDR2 is SFDVKD. CDR3 length: 14 amino acids. V was clipped by 9 bases and J by 2 bases; unmatched bases: 6. As DNA, the CDR3 is TGTGCCACCGCTAGCGGGCTGATCACAGATACGCAGTATTTT. This sequence encodes CATASGLITDTQYF.

The chain joins TRBV5-1 to TRBJ1-2; D is uncertain. V lost 0 bases, J lost 5 bases, and 11 bases lay in between. This CDR3 is built from 14 residues. CDR1 is SGHRS, CDR2 YFSETQ, per germline. CDR3 region: CASSLDLGKYGYTF. CDR3 sequence (DNA): TGCGCCAGCAGCTTGGATCTCGGGAAATATGGCTACACCTTC.

This clonotype was counted at least ten times. The chain links TRBV7-2 to TRBJ2-1; D is possibly TRBD2 (5 bases). Germline loops: CDR1 SGHTA, CDR2 FQGNSA. The ends were cut back, 5 bases at V and 6 bases at J, with 11 bases in the middle. The CDR3 is 13 amino acids. CDR3 in DNA: TGTGCCAGCAGCGTTAGTACTAGCAATGAGCAGTTCTTC. Translating gives CASSVSTSNEQFF. Using reference TRBV7-2 and TRBJ2-1 for the parts outside the CDR3, the full variable domain is GAGVSQSPSNKVTEKGKDVELRCDPISGHTALYWYRQSLGQGLEFLIYFQGNSAPDKSGLPSDRFSAERTGGSVSTLTIQRTQQEDSAVYLCASSVSTSNEQFFGPGTRLTVL.

The V and J genes are TRBV12-3 or TRBV12-4 and TRBJ2-4; TRBD1 or TRBD2 may be the D gene (5 bases each). Trimming removed 6 bases at V and 15 bases at J, with 27 bases between. CDR3 size: 15 residues. The CDR3 DNA is TGTGCCAGCAGCCTTTATGATGGGGCGGGCACGATGAGGTACTTC. It encodes CASSLYDGAGTMRYF.

This CDR3 is CASSQPGKSLNTEAFF. The CDR3 DNA is TGTGCCAGCAGCCAACCCGGGAAATCGTTGAACACTGAAGCTTTCTTT. The chain links TRBV7-2 to TRBJ1-1; D gene ambiguous. The CDR3 extends over 16 amino acids. In germline, CDR1 is SGHTA, CDR2 FQGNSA. Trimming left V 5 bases short and J 0 bases short, with 16 bases between.

This clonotype has a count of ten or more. The V and J genes are TRBV7-8 and TRBJ1-1, with D possibly matching TRBD1 (5 bases). The CDR3 sequence is 16 residues long. Between the trimmed V and J ends, which lost 0 bases and 1 base, there was a span of 12 bases. Germline V lookup: CDR1 SGHVS, CDR2 FQNEAQ. CDR3 protein: CASSLAGAVTNTEAFF. The CDR3, as DNA: TGTGCCAGCAGCTTAGCCGGGGCGGTAACGAACACTGAAGCTTTCTTT. The variable domain in full, with the rest retrieved from reference TRBV7-8 and TRBJ1-1, is GAGVSQSPRYKVAKRGQDVALRCDPISGHVSLFWYQQALGQGPEFLTYFQNEAQLDKSGLPSDRFFAERPEGSVSTLKIQRTQQEDSAVYLCASSLAGAVTNTEAFFGQGTRLTVV.

This clonotype was observed a few times. The chain carries TRBV7-2 and TRBJ2-1; D unresolved. Germline V CDR1 and CDR2: SGHTA, FQGNSA. CDR3 length: 13 residues. V was pared by 5 bases and J by 1 base, with 6 bases between. In DNA form, the CDR3 reads TGTGCCAGCAGCAAAGCTTCCTACAATGAGCAGTTCTTC. It is translated as CASSKASYNEQFF.

This clonotype was counted a few times. V and J are TRBV7-2 and TRBJ2-4; TRBD2 aligns across 8 bases. CDR3 length: 15 amino acids. With 4 bases clipped from V and 6 bases from J, the junction kept 8 bases outside the gene matches. CDR1 is SGHTA, CDR2 FQGNSA, per germline. The CDR3 loop reads CASSSGLGGANIQYF. CDR3 DNA sequence: TGTGCCAGCAGCTCGGGACTCGGGGGGGCAAACATTCAGTACTTC. The entire variable domain, with the rest obtained from reference TRBV7-2 and TRBJ2-4, is as follows: GAGVSQSPSNKVTEKGKDVELRCDPISGHTALYWYRQSLGQGLEFLIYFQGNSAPDKSGLPSDRFSAERTGGSVSTLTIQRTQQEDSAVYLCASSSGLGGANIQYFGAGTRLSVL.

The chain employs TRBV27 and TRBJ1-4; D not certain. This CDR3 spans 15 amino acids. The germline V gene encodes CDR1 MNHEY and CDR2 SMNVEV (reference sequence). V lost 5 bases to trimming and J lost 4 bases, with 14 bases between them. CDR3 amino acids: CASSPQLGFNEKLFF. In DNA, the CDR3 is TGTGCCAGCAGTCCTCAACTGGGATTTAATGAAAAACTGTTTTTT. The complete variable domain, with remaining parts taken from reference TRBV27 and TRBJ1-4, reads EAQVTQNPRYLITVTGKKLTVTCSQNMNHEYMSWYRQDPGLGLRQIYYSMNVEVTDKGDVPEGYKVSRKEKRNFPLILESPSPNQTSLYFCASSPQLGFNEKLFFGSGTQLSVL.